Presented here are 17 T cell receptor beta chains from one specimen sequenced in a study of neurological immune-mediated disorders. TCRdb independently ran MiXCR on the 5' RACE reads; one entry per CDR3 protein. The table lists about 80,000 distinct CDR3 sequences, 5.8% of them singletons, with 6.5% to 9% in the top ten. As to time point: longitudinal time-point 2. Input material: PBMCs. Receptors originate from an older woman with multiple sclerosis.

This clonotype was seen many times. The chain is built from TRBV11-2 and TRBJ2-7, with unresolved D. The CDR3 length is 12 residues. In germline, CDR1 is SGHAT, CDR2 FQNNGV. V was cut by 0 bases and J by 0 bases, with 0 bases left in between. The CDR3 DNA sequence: TGTGCCAGCAGCTTAGACTCCTACGAGCAGTACTTC. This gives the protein CASSLDSYEQYF.

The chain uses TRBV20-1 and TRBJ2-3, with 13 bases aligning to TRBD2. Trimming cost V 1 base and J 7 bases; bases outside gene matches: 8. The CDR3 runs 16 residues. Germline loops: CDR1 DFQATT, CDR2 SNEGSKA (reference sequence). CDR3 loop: CSARAPTSGRKNTQYF. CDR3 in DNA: TGCAGTGCTAGAGCCCCGACTAGCGGGAGGAAGAATACGCAGTATTTT.

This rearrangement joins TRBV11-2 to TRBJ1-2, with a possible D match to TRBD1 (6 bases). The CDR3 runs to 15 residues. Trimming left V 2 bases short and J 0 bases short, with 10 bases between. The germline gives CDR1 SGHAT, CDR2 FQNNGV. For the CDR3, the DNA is TGTGCCAGCAGCTTAAATTGGGGGCCTAACTATGGCTACACCTTC. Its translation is CASSLNWGPNYGYTF.

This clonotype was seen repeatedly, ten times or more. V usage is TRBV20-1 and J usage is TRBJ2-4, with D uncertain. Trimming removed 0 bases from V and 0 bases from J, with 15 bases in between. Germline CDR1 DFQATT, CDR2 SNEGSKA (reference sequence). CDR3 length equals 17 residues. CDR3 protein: CSAREWGRSEAKNIQYF. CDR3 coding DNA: TGCAGTGCTAGAGAATGGGGTAGATCCGAAGCCAAAAACATTCAGTACTTC.

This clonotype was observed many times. CDR3 sequence: CSGDSHNEQFF. DNA for the CDR3: TGCAGCGGGGACAGCCACAATGAGCAGTTCTTC. This sequence joins TRBV29-1 and TRBJ2-1; 7 bases line up with TRBD1. The trim removed 7 bases at V and 5 bases at J, leaving 2 bases unmatched. CDR3 length: 11 amino acids. CDR1 and CDR2 from the germline V gene are SQVTM and ANQGSEA.

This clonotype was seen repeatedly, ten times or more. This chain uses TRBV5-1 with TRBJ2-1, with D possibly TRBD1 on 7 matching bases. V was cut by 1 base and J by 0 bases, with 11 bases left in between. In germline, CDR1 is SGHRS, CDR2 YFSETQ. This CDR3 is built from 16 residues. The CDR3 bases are TGCGCCAGCAGCTTGTTCCAGGGGGGCTCCTACAATGAGCAGTTCTTC. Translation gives CASSLFQGGSYNEQFF.

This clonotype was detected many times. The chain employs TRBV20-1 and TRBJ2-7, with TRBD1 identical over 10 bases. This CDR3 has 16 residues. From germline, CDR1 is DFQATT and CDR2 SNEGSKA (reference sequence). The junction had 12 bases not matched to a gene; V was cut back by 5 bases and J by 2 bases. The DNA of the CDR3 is TGCAGTGCTCGGGCGGGGCTCGGGACAGGGGCCTACGAGCAGTACTTC. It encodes CSARAGLGTGAYEQYF.

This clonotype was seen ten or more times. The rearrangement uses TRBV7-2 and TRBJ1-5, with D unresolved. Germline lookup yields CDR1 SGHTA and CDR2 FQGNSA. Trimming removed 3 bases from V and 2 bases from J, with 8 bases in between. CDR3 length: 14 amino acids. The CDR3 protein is CASSFTVGNQPQHF. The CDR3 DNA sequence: TGTGCCAGCAGCTTTACGGTGGGCAATCAGCCCCAGCATTTT.

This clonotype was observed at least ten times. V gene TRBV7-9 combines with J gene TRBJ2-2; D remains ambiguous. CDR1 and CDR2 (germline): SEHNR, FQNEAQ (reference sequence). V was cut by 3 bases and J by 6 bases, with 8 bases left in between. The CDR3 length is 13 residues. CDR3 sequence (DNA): TGTGCCAGCAGCTTCGCAGGCCCCGGGGAGCTGTTTTTT. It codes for CASSFAGPGELFF.

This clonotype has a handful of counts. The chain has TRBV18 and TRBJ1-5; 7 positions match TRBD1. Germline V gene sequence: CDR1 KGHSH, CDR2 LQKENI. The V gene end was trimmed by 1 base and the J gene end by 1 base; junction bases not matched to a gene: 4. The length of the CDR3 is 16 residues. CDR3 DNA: TGTGCCAGCTCACCACGGAGGGGGCAGAGCAATCAGCCCCAGCATTTT. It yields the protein CASSPRRGQSNQPQHF. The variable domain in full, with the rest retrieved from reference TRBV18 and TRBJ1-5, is NAGVMQNPRHLVRRRGQEARLRCSPMKGHSHVYWYRQLPEEGLKFMVYLQKENIIDESGMPKERFSAEFPKEGPSILRIQQVVRGDSAAYFCASSPRRGQSNQPQHFGDGTRLSIL.

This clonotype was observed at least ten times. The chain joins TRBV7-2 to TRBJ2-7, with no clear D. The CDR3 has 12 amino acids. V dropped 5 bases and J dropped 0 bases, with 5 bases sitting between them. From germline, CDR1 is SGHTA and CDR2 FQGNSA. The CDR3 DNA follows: TGTGCCAGCAGCCAGAGCTCCTACGAGCAGTACTTC. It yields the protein CASSQSSYEQYF.

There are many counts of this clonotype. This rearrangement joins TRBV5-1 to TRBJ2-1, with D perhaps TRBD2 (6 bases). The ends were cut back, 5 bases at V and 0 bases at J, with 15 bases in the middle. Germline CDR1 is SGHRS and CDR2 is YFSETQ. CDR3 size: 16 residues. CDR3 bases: TGCGCCAGCAGACTCCGACGGGGGAGCTCCTACAATGAGCAGTTCTTC. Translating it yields CASRLRRGSSYNEQFF.

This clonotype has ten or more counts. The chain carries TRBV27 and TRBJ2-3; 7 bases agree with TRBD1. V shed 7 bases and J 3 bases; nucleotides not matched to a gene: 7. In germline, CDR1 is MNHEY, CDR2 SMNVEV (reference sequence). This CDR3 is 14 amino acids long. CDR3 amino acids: CASNRQGRTDTQYF. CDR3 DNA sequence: TGTGCCAGCAACCGACAGGGTAGGACAGATACGCAGTATTTT.

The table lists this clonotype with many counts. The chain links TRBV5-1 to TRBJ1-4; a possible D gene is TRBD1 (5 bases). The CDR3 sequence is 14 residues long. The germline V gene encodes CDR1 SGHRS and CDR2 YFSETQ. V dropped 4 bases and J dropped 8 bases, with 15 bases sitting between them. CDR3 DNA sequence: TGCGCCAGCAGCCCCCAGGGATCCTCCGAAAAACTGTTTTTT. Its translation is CASSPQGSSEKLFF.

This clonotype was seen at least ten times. The CDR3 here is CASSPNRRATNEKLFF. The CDR3 DNA is TGTGCCAGCAGCCCAAACCGGAGAGCGACTAATGAAAAACTGTTTTTT. The chain is built from TRBV7-6 and TRBJ1-4, with no clear D. The CDR3 is 16 residues long. Germline CDR1 is SGHVS and CDR2 is FNYEAQ. V lost 5 bases to trimming and J lost 2 bases, with 15 bases between them.

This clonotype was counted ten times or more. The CDR3 reads CSARGLARASQPQHF. CDR3 DNA sequence: TGCAGTGCTAGAGGGCTCGCACGGGCGTCCCAGCCCCAGCATTTT. J is TRBJ1-5 and V is TRBV20-1; D remains ambiguous. CDR1 DFQATT and CDR2 SNEGSKA come from the germline V gene (reference sequence). This CDR3 has 15 residues. Trimming left V 1 base short and J 7 bases short, with 17 bases between.

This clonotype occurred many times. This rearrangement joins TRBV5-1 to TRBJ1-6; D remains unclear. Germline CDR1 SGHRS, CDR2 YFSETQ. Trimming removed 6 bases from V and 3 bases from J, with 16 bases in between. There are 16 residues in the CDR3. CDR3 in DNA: TGCGCCAGCAAGTCGGAACACTCGGACTATAATTCACCCCTCCACTTT. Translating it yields CASKSEHSDYNSPLHF.